The next 26 T cell receptor beta chains were all read from a single sample in a study of T cells in Graves' hyperthyroidism and ophthalmopathy. RNA transcripts yielded amplified TCR beta CDR3 regions. The HTBI primer set was used in a first-round RT-PCR of the TCR CDR3. Via MiXCR, TCRdb re-called the multiplex PCR reads, giving one row per CDR3 protein. The sample holds about 700,000 distinct CDR3 sequences, about 45% seen once. Material: peripheral blood or thyroid tissue (not recorded which). Receptors originate from an adult man with Graves' disease, either hyperthyroidism or ophthalmopathy (not recorded which).

A few counts support this clonotype. For the CDR3, the DNA is TGTGCCAGTAGTGGGTCAGCCAGGGGGAAAGCTGAAGCTTTCTTT. Protein product: CASSGSARGKAEAFF. The gene calls are TRBV19 and TRBJ1-1; 7 bases fit TRBD1. The CDR3 runs 15 residues. The germline V gene encodes CDR1 LNHDA and CDR2 SQIVND (reference sequence). With V trimmed by 5 bases and J by 6 bases, 12 bases remained unmatched.

Ten or more counts support this clonotype. The J gene is TRBJ2-7, the V gene TRBV20-1, with a weak D call TRBD1 (6 bases). Germline V CDR1 and CDR2: DFQATT, SNEGSKA (reference sequence). V lost 3 bases, J lost 6 bases, and 12 bases lay in between. The CDR3 runs 12 residues. The CDR3 nucleotides read TGCAGTGCTAGCAGGGGAGCGGCCGAGCAGTACTTC. Encoded protein: CSASRGAAEQYF.

This clonotype came up many times. This chain uses TRBV29-1 with TRBJ2-7; D not resolved. CDR1 is SQVTM and CDR2 is ANQGSEA in the germline V gene. The CDR3 is 14 amino acids. V shed 8 bases and J shed 0 bases, with 17 bases lying between them. The CDR3 is CSTRADGTSYEQYF. In DNA, the CDR3 is TGCAGCACCCGCGCGGACGGAACCTCCTACGAGCAGTACTTC.

This clonotype was detected only a few times. V is TRBV6-5 and J is TRBJ1-1; D is unclear. With 5 bases removed from V and 1 base from J, the gap between germline ends came to 8 bases. This CDR3 has 13 amino acids. From germline, CDR1 is MNHEY and CDR2 SVGAGI. CDR3 in DNA: TGTGCCAGCAGTGATGTCCAGAACACTGAAGCTTTCTTT. It translates to CASSDVQNTEAFF.

This chain connects TRBV29-1 to TRBJ2-7, with TRBD2 identical over 7 bases. The trim removed 7 bases at V and 2 bases at J, leaving 8 bases unmatched. The CDR3 runs 13 residues. Germline CDR1 reads SQVTM; CDR2 reads ANQGSEA. CDR3 amino acids: CSAHLAVAYEQYF. In nucleotides, the CDR3 is TGCAGCGCCCATCTAGCGGTCGCCTACGAGCAGTACTTC.

In the case of this clonotype: The conserved closing phenylalanine or tryptophan is absent in this CDR3, likely reflecting a read error. The DNA is left out, because the CDR3 cannot be placed on it with certainty; the CDR3 is given as TCRdb lists it. The chain combines TRBV7-2 with TRBJ2-7; the table's TRBD1 call for D was not verified on the DNA. From its first to its last residue, the CDR3 has 9 amino acids. The germline CDR1 and CDR2 sequences are SGHTA and FQGNSA. CDR3 sequence reads: CASSTMTGP.

This clonotype was detected many times. The chain employs TRBV11-2 and TRBJ1-5; D gene unclear. CDR1 and CDR2 (germline): SGHAT, FQNNGV. The CDR3 loop spans 13 amino acids. With 3 bases removed from V and 6 bases from J, the gap between germline ends came to 9 bases. CDR3 region: CASSLVLGQPQHF. The CDR3 DNA follows: TGTGCCAGCAGCTTGGTGTTGGGTCAGCCCCAGCATTTT.

The V and J genes are TRBV24-1 and TRBJ2-5; D is perhaps TRBD1 (5 bases). Trimming shortened V by 5 bases and J by 13 bases, and 7 bases separated the two germline ends. Per germline, CDR1 KGHDR and CDR2 SFDVKD. The CDR3 has 9 amino acids. CDR3 DNA: TGTGCCACCAGTGCTAGGGGGTACTTC. This encodes CATSARGYF.

This sequence joins TRBV29-1 and TRBJ1-2; D gene ambiguous. The CDR3 consists of 12 residues. Germline V gives CDR1 SQVTM, CDR2 ANQGSEA. V was shortened by 5 bases and J by 3 bases, with 10 bases between the two germline ends. CDR3 region: CSVRIGDYGYTF. CDR3 nucleotides: TGCAGCGTTCGTATCGGGGACTATGGCTACACCTTC.

In its sample, this clonotype was seen many times. The chain couples TRBV7-9 to TRBJ1-2; D is unresolved. The germline V gene has CDR1 SEHNR and CDR2 FQNEAQ (reference sequence). V was pared by 0 bases and J by 4 bases, with 12 bases between. The CDR3 is made up of 15 amino acids. CDR3 coding DNA: TGTGCCAGCAGCTTAGCGCAGGCCGGGTTCTATGGCTACACCTTC. Residues: CASSLAQAGFYGYTF.

As regards this clonotype: A much larger clone differs by one base, so this may be a read error. This chain uses TRBV29-1 with TRBJ1-4; a possible D gene is TRBD1 (6 bases). There are 15 residues in the CDR3. Germline assignment: CDR1 SQVTM and CDR2 ANQGSEA. The CDR3 coding sequence is TGCAGCGTTGAACACAGGGAAGCAACTAATGGAAAACTGTTTTTT. This translates into CSVEHREATNGKLFF.

The chain uses TRBV29-1 and TRBJ1-2; D is uncertain. CDR3 length: 14 amino acids. Trimming removed 5 bases from V and 2 bases from J, with 15 bases in between. CDR1 SQVTM and CDR2 ANQGSEA come from the germline V gene. This CDR3 is CSVPSTLANYGYTF. Written as DNA, the CDR3 is TGCAGCGTTCCTAGTACCCTTGCAAACTATGGCTACACCTTC.

The chain is built from TRBV7-9 and TRBJ1-2; 7 bases line up with TRBD1. The CDR3 runs to 14 residues. J lost 3 bases, V lost 3 bases, and 4 bases had no gene match. Per the germline V gene, CDR1 is SEHNR and CDR2 is FQNEAQ (reference sequence). The CDR3 sequence: CASSFGTAYYGYTF. CDR3 sequence (DNA): TGTGCCAGCAGCTTTGGGACAGCTTACTATGGCTACACCTTC.

This chain uses TRBV5-1 with TRBJ2-2, with D possibly matching TRBD2 (6 bases). This CDR3 contains 15 residues. V lost 1 base, J lost 4 bases, and 11 bases lay in between. Germline lookup yields CDR1 SGHRS and CDR2 YFSETQ. The CDR3 sequence is CASSLLGEATGELFF. For the CDR3, the DNA is TGCGCCAGCAGCTTGTTGGGGGAGGCCACCGGGGAGCTGTTTTTT.

The chain couples TRBV5-5 to TRBJ1-4, with D unresolved. This CDR3 is 12 amino acids long. V lost 2 bases and J lost 9, with 8 bases in between. CDR1 and CDR2 (germline): SGHKS, YYEKEE (reference sequence). CDR3 DNA: TGTGCCAGCAGCTTAGTATACCAAAAACTGTTTTTT. Translating it yields CASSLVYQKLFF.

The count of this clonotype is one. V is TRBV29-1 and J is TRBJ1-4; D might be TRBD1 (6 bases). The CDR3 contains 14 residues. Per the germline V gene, CDR1 is SQVTM and CDR2 is ANQGSEA. Deletions cut 6 bases from V and 7 bases from J, with 18 bases between. The CDR3, as DNA: TGCAGCGTCCCAGGGGACGGGGGGCGTGAAAAACTGTTTTTT. It translates to CSVPGDGGREKLFF.

The chain joins TRBV7-2 to TRBJ2-7, with a possible D match to TRBD2 (6 bases). This CDR3 has 15 residues. Germline V lookup: CDR1 SGHTA, CDR2 FQGNSA. Trimming took 4 bases from V and 1 from J, leaving 14 bases between them. CDR3 residues: CASSSRGVGSYEQYF. CDR3 coding DNA: TGTGCCAGCAGCTCGCGGGGCGTTGGTTCCTACGAGCAGTACTTC.

This clonotype was picked up a small number of times. CDR3 in amino acids: CASSPPTTGGEAFF. In nucleotides, the CDR3 is TGTGCCAGCAGCCCTCCAACGACAGGGGGTGAAGCTTTCTTT. The chain links TRBV11-2 to TRBJ1-1; 9 bases line up with TRBD1. CDR3 length: 14 amino acids. Losses at the gene ends were 5 bases for V and 7 bases for J; bases not matched to a gene: 8. Germline V gives CDR1 SGHAT, CDR2 FQNNGV.

CDR3 nucleotide sequence: TGCAGTGCTAGACGGGGCATGGCTAATGAAAAACTGTTTTTT. This codes for CSARRGMANEKLFF. The chain carries TRBV20-1 and TRBJ1-4; maybe TRBD1 (5 bases). Germline CDR1 DFQATT, CDR2 SNEGSKA (reference sequence). Between the trimmed V and J ends, which lost 2 bases and 3 bases, there was a span of 10 bases. The CDR3 is made up of 14 amino acids.

The chain combines TRBV2 with TRBJ1-1; D is undetermined. From germline, CDR1 is SNHLY and CDR2 FYNNEI. The CDR3 is 12 amino acids. Deletions cut 3 bases from V and 9 bases from J, with 11 bases between. CDR3 sequence reads: CASSEGESKAFF. CDR3 coding DNA: TGTGCCAGCAGTGAGGGTGAGAGCAAAGCTTTCTTT.

There are a few counts of this clonotype. The gene calls are TRBV7-6 and TRBJ2-2; D remains ambiguous. The CDR3 is 15 amino acids. CDR1 SGHVS and CDR2 FNYEAQ come from the germline V gene. Deletions cut 6 bases from V and 4 bases from J, with 15 bases between. The CDR3 spells CASRDLRQATGELFF. As DNA, the CDR3 is TGTGCCAGCAGGGACCTGAGGCAGGCCACCGGGGAGCTGTTTTTT.

This clonotype was counted ten times or more. The J gene is TRBJ1-1, the V gene TRBV10-3, with D uncertain. Germline V gene data show CDR1 as ENHRY and CDR2 as SYGVKD. Trimming removed 0 bases from V and 6 bases from J, with 8 bases in between. The CDR3 runs 13 residues. The DNA for the CDR3 is TGTGCCATCAGTGAGTCCTCCAAGGCTGAAGCTTTCTTT. Translating it yields CAISESSKAEAFF.

The V and J genes are TRBV7-8 and TRBJ2-6; D is perhaps TRBD2 (7 bases). This CDR3 has 17 residues. Germline assignment: CDR1 SGHVS and CDR2 FQNEAQ. V shed 6 bases and J shed 1 base, with 16 bases lying between them. The CDR3 DNA follows: TGTGCCAGCAGGACGGGGGGCCTTACGTCTGGGGCCAACGTCCTGACTTTC. Translation: CASRTGGLTSGANVLTF. The full variable domain, its missing parts supplied by reference TRBV7-8 and TRBJ2-6, is GAGVSQSPRYKVAKRGQDVALRCDPISGHVSLFWYQQALGQGPEFLTYFQNEAQLDKSGLPSDRFFAERPEGSVSTLKIQRTQQEDSAVYLCASRTGGLTSGANVLTFGAGSRLTVL.

This clonotype appeared a few times. The chain employs TRBV6-5 and TRBJ2-5; D gene ambiguous. The ends were cut back, 0 bases at V and 4 bases at J, with 9 bases in the middle. The CDR3 is 14 residues long. Germline CDR1 is MNHEY and CDR2 is SVGAGI. The CDR3 DNA sequence: TGTGCCAGCAGTTACTCGAACCGAGGAGAGACCCAGTACTTC. Translation: CASSYSNRGETQYF.

This clonotype was seen more than once but under ten times. V is TRBV20-1 and J is TRBJ2-7; 10 bases match TRBD2. From germline, CDR1 is DFQATT and CDR2 SNEGSKA (reference sequence). This CDR3 has 15 residues. V gave up 3 bases and J gave up 0 bases; unmatched junction bases: 5. CDR3 in amino acids: CSARDRLAGSYEQYF. For the CDR3, the DNA is TGCAGTGCTAGGGACCGACTAGCGGGCTCCTACGAGCAGTACTTC.

The CDR3 loop is CSARDFSLSGANVLTF. The DNA for the CDR3 is TGCAGTGCTAGAGATTTTAGTCTGAGTGGGGCCAACGTCCTGACTTTC. This chain links TRBV20-1 with TRBJ2-6, with D hard to call. The CDR3 loop spans 16 amino acids. V lost 0 bases and J lost 3, with 12 bases in between. The V gene's germline CDR1 is DFQATT and CDR2 SNEGSKA (reference sequence).